This T cell receptor (beta chain) was obtained from a study of shared clonotypes between healthy human individuals. The study's findings and limits: Naive CD4 clonotypes were shared across several donors at 4.5% to 6.5%. A small donor pool kept down the genetic and exposure-history diversity that was represented.

This table comes from immunoSEQ multiplex PCR, and its TCRdb copy is limited to in-frame clones, with some not included. In the table there are over 1.4 million clones, around 95% of which are singletons. A word on this clone: The antigen is undetermined.

None of the donors, who were healthy HIV-negative adults, had recently had acute infections or vaccinations. The study separated CD4+ cells into CD45RA+ naive and CD45RA-negative memory subsets. This TCR was sampled from a man aged 25 to 40 in good health. The sample was naive CD4+ T cells sorted from blood. Subset here: CD45RA+ positively selected.

This chain's CDR3 is CASSQDRGSPYNEQFF. The CDR3 DNA is TGTGCCAGCAGCCAAGACAGGGGTAGTCCCTACAATGAGCAGTTCTTC. This chain links TRBV14 with TRBJ2-1, with TRBD1 as a possible D gene (6 bases). Germline V gene lookup returns CDR1 SGHDN and CDR2 FVKESK. V dropped 0 bases and J dropped 2 bases, with 11 bases sitting between them. CDR3 length: 16 residues. The full variable domain, completed using reference TRBV14 and TRBJ2-1, is EAGVTQFPSHSVIEKGQTVTLRCDPISGHDNLYWYRRVMGKEIKFLLHFVKESKQDESGMPNNRFLAERTGGTYSTLKVQPAELEDSGVYFCASSQDRGSPYNEQFFGPGTRLTVL.